This T cell receptor beta chain came from a study of CD8 T cells in ankylosing spondylitis. Libraries of TCR beta came from quantitative 5'-RACE with molecular barcodes. TCRdb re-called the 5' RACE reads through MiXCR, storing one row per CDR3 protein. The sample has 350,000 to 550,000 distinct CDR3 sequences; about 24% are singletons. Whole-study findings and limits: Disease-associated clones were reportedly significantly overrepresented in matched ankylosing spondylitis synovial fluid. Seemingly distinctive of ankylosing spondylitis blood was a TCR beta motif formed by eight highly homologous variants.

The CDR3 is made up of 14 amino acids. Trimming pared 6 bases from V and 6 bases from J, leaving 15 bases between. This clonotype was seen at least ten times. Antigen unknown. The chain links TRBV12-3 or TRBV12-4 to TRBJ2-1, with D perhaps TRBD2 (6 bases). This clonotype was obtained from a male donor with ankylosing spondylitis. The material sequenced was blood, either unsorted or a sorted T cell fraction (not recorded which). CDR3 residues: CASSLGLGGNEQFF. The CDR3 nucleotides read TGTGCCAGCAGCCTTGGCTTGGGAGGCAATGAGCAGTTCTTC.